Each of the 20 T cell receptor beta chains below was sequenced from the same sample in a study of T cells in Graves' hyperthyroidism and ophthalmopathy. Researchers took RNA transcripts and amplified the TCR beta CDR3 regions from them. HTBI primers were used for first-round RT-PCR of the TCR CDR3. TCRdb independently ran MiXCR on the multiplex PCR reads; one entry per CDR3 protein. The top ten hold about two fifths of the sample, which has fewer than 650,000 distinct CDR3 sequences, about 46% seen once. What was sequenced was peripheral blood or thyroid tissue (not recorded which). These receptors all stem from an adult woman with Graves' disease, either hyperthyroidism or ophthalmopathy (not recorded which).

The chain couples TRBV2 to TRBJ1-2; 7 bases agree with TRBD1. Germline values: CDR1 SNHLY, CDR2 FYNNEI. CDR3 size: 14 residues. Trimming cost V 6 bases and J 1 base; bases outside gene matches: 5. The CDR3 DNA reads as TGTGCCAGCAGCGGCAGACAGGGTAACTATGGCTACACCTTC. It specifies CASSGRQGNYGYTF.

V is TRBV7-3 and J is TRBJ2-3; D is possibly TRBD1 or TRBD2 (6 bases each). The germline V gene encodes CDR1 SGHTA and CDR2 FQGTGA. The length of the CDR3 is 14 residues. V was trimmed by 3 bases and J by 5 bases, leaving 12 bases between them. The CDR3 nucleotides read TGTGCCAGCAGCTTCATGGCGGGACAAGATACGCAGTATTTT. This gives the protein CASSFMAGQDTQYF.

The V and J genes are TRBV20-1 and TRBJ1-2, with 9 bases matching TRBD1. Germline-derived CDR1 and CDR2 are DFQATT and SNEGSKA (reference sequence). The CDR3 contains 13 residues. V shed 5 bases and J 4 bases; nucleotides not matched to a gene: 5. CDR3 sequence: CSAWGQGSYGYTF. CDR3 nucleotides: TGCAGTGCTTGGGGACAGGGATCCTATGGCTACACCTTC.

The rearrangement links TRBV4-1 to TRBJ1-4; no clear D gene. With 1 base removed from V and 5 bases from J, the gap between germline ends came to 14 bases. Germline values: CDR1 MGHRA, CDR2 YSYEKL. This CDR3 contains 16 residues. CDR3 region: CASSQGPRQDNEKLFF. CDR3 sequence (DNA): TGCGCCAGCAGCCAAGGACCGCGTCAGGACAATGAAAAACTGTTTTTT.

This clonotype was seen many times. The chain links TRBV20-1 to TRBJ2-7; 7 positions match TRBD1. The CDR3 totals 13 residues. V shed 5 bases, J shed 6 bases, and the junction held 10 bases outside the gene matches. Germline values: CDR1 DFQATT, CDR2 SNEGSKA (reference sequence). CDR3 nucleotides: TGCAGTGCTGGACAGGCCCTTTTGGGCGAGCAGTACTTC. Amino acid sequence: CSAGQALLGEQYF.

Comment on this clonotype: It may be a read error: a sequence one base away is much more abundant. The chain joins TRBV6-2 or TRBV6-3 to TRBJ1-5; TRBD1 might be the D (5 bases). The ends were cut back, 5 bases at V and 7 bases at J, with 21 bases in the middle. The CDR3 is made up of 16 amino acids. The germline gives CDR1 MNHEY, CDR2 SVGEGT. CDR3 DNA: TGTGCCAGCAGTGCCCGACGTTCCTTGAAGGGGCAGCCCCAGCATTTT. It translates to CASSARRSLKGQPQHF.

This clonotype has more than one count but fewer than ten. The V gene is TRBV28, the J gene TRBJ1-1, with D perhaps matching TRBD1 (5 bases). Per germline, CDR1 MDHEN and CDR2 SYDVKM. CDR3 length: 14 residues. Trimming took off 6 bases at V and 0 bases at J, with 11 bases between the two ends. In nucleotides, the CDR3 is TGTGCCAGCAGATTGACAGCAATGAACACTGAAGCTTTCTTT. This sequence encodes CASRLTAMNTEAFF.

The chain recombines TRBV29-1 with TRBJ2-2; D may be TRBD1 or TRBD2 (5 bases each). CDR1 is SQVTM and CDR2 is ANQGSEA in the germline V gene. V was clipped by 7 bases and J by 4 bases, with 13 bases between them. The CDR3 is 13 residues long. The CDR3 coding sequence is TGCAGCGCTGAGGGGCCAAGCACCGGGGAGCTGTTTTTT. Amino acids: CSAEGPSTGELFF.

This clonotype turned up a few times. This sequence joins TRBV15 and TRBJ1-4; possibly TRBD1 for D (5 bases). CDR3 length equals 14 residues. Trimming stripped 5 bases from V and 7 bases from J, with 14 bases between. Germline V gene sequence: CDR1 LNHNV, CDR2 YYDKDF (reference sequence). CDR3 residues: CATSGTGYGEKLFF. DNA for the CDR3: TGTGCCACCAGCGGGACGGGTTACGGTGAAAAACTGTTTTTT.

In this sample, this clonotype turned up many times. This chain joins TRBV5-1 and TRBJ1-1; D is ambiguous. V was cut by 0 bases and J by 0 bases, with 12 bases left in between. The CDR3 runs to 16 residues. The germline gives CDR1 SGHRS, CDR2 YFSETQ. This CDR3 is CASSLVAARMNTEAFF. In nucleotides, the CDR3 is TGCGCCAGCAGCTTGGTGGCAGCGCGAATGAACACTGAAGCTTTCTTT.

On this clonotype: The germline gene is not matched at one end of the junction; a read error may be the cause. The chain joins TRBV4-1 to TRBJ1-3; D may be TRBD1 (5 bases). The germline gives CDR1 MGHRA, CDR2 YSYEKL. This CDR3 is built from 15 residues. DNA of the CDR3: TGCGCCAGCAGCCAAGTCGGGACTTATGGAGACACCATATATTTT. It encodes CASSQVGTYGDTIYF.

The rearrangement joins TRBV2 to TRBJ1-1; D possibly corresponds to TRBD1 (5 bases). V gave up 4 bases and J gave up 1 base, with 19 bases separating them. Per the germline V gene, CDR1 is SNHLY and CDR2 is FYNNEI. The CDR3 has 17 amino acids. The DNA of the CDR3 is TGTGCCAGCAGTGTTCAGGAAAGGTGGGGGAAGAACACTGAAGCTTTCTTT. Amino acids: CASSVQERWGKNTEAFF. The full variable domain, with the rest looked up from reference TRBV2 and TRBJ1-1, is EPEVTQTPSHQVTQMGQEVILRCVPISNHLYFYWYRQILGQKVEFLVSFYNNEISEKSEIFDDQFSVERPDGSNFTLKIRSTKLEDSAMYFCASSVQERWGKNTEAFFGQGTRLTVV.

With respect to this clonotype: With a much larger clone just one base away, this may be a read error. The gene calls are TRBV12-3 or TRBV12-4 and TRBJ1-1; D unresolved. This CDR3 spans 12 amino acids. V lost 5 bases, J lost 9 bases, and 13 bases lay in between. The CDR3 region is CASSPPERKAFF. The CDR3 region has the DNA TGTGCCAGCAGTCCCCCTGAGCGAAAAGCTTTCTTT.

Note on this clonotype: The junction departs from germline at one end; a sequencing error may be responsible. The DNA of the CDR3 is TGCGCCAGCAGCCAAGGGACAGGGGGCCGGGAGACCCAGTACTTC. It specifies CASSQGTGGRETQYF. The chain employs TRBV7-3 and TRBJ2-5; TRBD1 matches at 12 bases. This CDR3 is 15 amino acids long. Germline loops: CDR1 SGHTA, CDR2 FQGTGA.

This chain connects TRBV7-6 to TRBJ2-6; tentatively, D is TRBD1 or TRBD2 (5 bases each). The CDR3 spans 18 residues. The ends were cut back, 0 bases at V and 2 bases at J, with 14 bases in the middle. CDR1 SGHVS and CDR2 FNYEAQ come from the germline V gene. The CDR3 DNA reads TGTGCCAGCAGCTTAGCTGGCGACGGGGCTACTGGGGCCAACGTCCTGACTTTC. Amino acids: CASSLAGDGATGANVLTF.

This clonotype was observed at least ten times. This rearrangement joins TRBV20-1 to TRBJ1-2, with 8 bases that match TRBD1. Germline trimming cut 5 bases from V and 8 bases from J; bases unmatched to any gene: 7. This CDR3 is 12 amino acids long. Germline CDR1 is DFQATT and CDR2 is SNEGSKA (reference sequence). CDR3 sequence reads: CSAVDRARGYTF. In DNA form, the CDR3 reads TGCAGTGCTGTGGACAGGGCGAGAGGCTACACCTTC.

This clonotype was detected many times. The chain joins TRBV10-2 to TRBJ1-2, with D perhaps matching TRBD1 (6 bases). The CDR3 is made up of 13 amino acids. Between the trimmed V and J ends, which lost 1 base and 13 bases, there was a span of 16 bases. CDR1 and CDR2 from the germline V gene are WSHSY and SAAADI. CDR3 residues: CASSEFHRVAVTF. The CDR3, as DNA: TGCGCCAGCAGTGAGTTTCACAGGGTCGCAGTCACCTTC.

This clonotype was seen at least ten times. The V gene is TRBV12-3 or TRBV12-4, the J gene TRBJ2-7; 11 positions agree with TRBD1. This CDR3 is built from 14 residues. Trimming took 6 bases from V and 6 from J; bases not matched to a gene: 7. The CDR3 DNA reads as TGTGCCAGCAGCCGCGGGACAGGGGGGACCGAGCAGTACTTC. It encodes CASSRGTGGTEQYF.

The rearrangement joins TRBV7-2 to TRBJ1-5; 11 bases agree with TRBD1. V was clipped by 1 base and J by 0 bases; unmatched bases: 8. Looked up from germline, CDR1 is SGHTA and CDR2 is FQGNSA. The CDR3 contains 19 residues. Here the CDR3 reads CASSLGPGQGESSNQPQHF. CDR3 nucleotides: TGTGCCAGCAGCTTAGGCCCGGGACAGGGGGAGAGTAGCAATCAGCCCCAGCATTTT.

The gene calls are TRBV10-3 and TRBJ2-5; 8 nucleotides line up with TRBD1. This CDR3 comprises 13 residues. Per the germline V gene, CDR1 is ENHRY and CDR2 is SYGVKD. V trimming: 6 bases; J trimming: 7 bases; junction bases outside the gene matches: 7. CDR3 sequence reads: CAIRAGQGMTQYF. In nucleotides, the CDR3 is TGTGCCATCAGGGCCGGACAGGGAATGACCCAGTACTTC.